This T cell receptor (beta chain) was observed in a study of identical twins. General study results and limits: Cord blood beta clonotypes that were abundant carried fewer insertions, and memory repertoires showed no such trend. These conclusions were based on statistical analysis (cross-sectional, not following the same donors). Models predicted too little out-of-frame TCR alpha sharing in monozygotic twins.

This clonotype was seen repeatedly, ten times or more. Its antigen is as yet unknown. The V end was cut by 3 bases, the J end by 0 bases, with 4 bases between. Germline V gene data show CDR1 as SGHTA and CDR2 as FQGTGA. CDR3 length equals 13 residues. Template switching introduced a universal primer site, and the cDNA bore unique molecular identifiers. TCRdb passed the 5' RACE reads through MiXCR, listing each CDR3 protein once. The sample holds approximately 240,000 distinct CDR3 sequences; about an eighth are singletons and the top ten take 7% to 9%. The sequencing input was memory (CD45RO+) T cells sorted from blood. The V call is TRBV7-3, the J call TRBJ2-3, with no clear D. The clonotype comes from a woman between 18 and 29 years old in good health. CDR3 sequence reads: CASSFGSTDTQYF. The CDR3 DNA reads TGTGCCAGCAGCTTTGGGAGCACAGATACGCAGTATTTT.